A single sample gave rise to the 5 T cell receptor beta chains below, sequenced in a study of shared clonotypes between healthy human individuals. TCRdb's copy holds only in-frame clones and misses some; the assay was immunoSEQ multiplex PCR. The repertoire has under 350,000 clones, roughly 87% of them found once; the top ten carry around 15%. The material sequenced was memory CD8+ T cells sorted from blood. Subset: CD45RO+ cells pooled with CCR7-negative TemRA cells. These TCRs come from a man in his late teens or twenties in good health.

This clone has a single count. The chain uses TRBV7-6 and TRBJ2-7; 8 bases fit TRBD1. Germline-derived CDR1 and CDR2 are SGHVS and FNYEAQ. There are 14 residues in the CDR3. V shed 5 bases and J 3 bases; nucleotides not matched to a gene: 6. CDR3 DNA sequence: TGTGCCAGCAGCGTGGACAGGGTATACTACGAGCAGTACTTC. Translating gives CASSVDRVYYEQYF.

The chain uses TRBV5-4 and TRBJ2-7, with 7 bases identical to TRBD2. This CDR3 region has 13 residues. CDR1 and CDR2 (germline): SGHNT, YYREEE (reference sequence). The V and J ends lost 7 bases and 11 bases, in that order; junction bases with no gene match: 15. The CDR3 bases are TGTGCCAGCGAACTGGCCGGGGAGGGGCAGGAGTACTTC. Protein product: CASELAGEGQEYF.

The chain carries TRBV9 and TRBJ2-7; TRBD2 matches at 10 bases. V was clipped by 0 bases and J by 3 bases; unmatched bases: 6. CDR3 size: 16 residues. CDR1 is SGDLS and CDR2 is YYNGEE in the germline V gene. As DNA, the CDR3 is TGTGCCAGCAGCGTAGAAGCTAGCGGGGGAAGCTACGAGCAGTACTTC. It specifies CASSVEASGGSYEQYF.

This clone was observed once. The J gene is TRBJ2-5, the V gene TRBV18; TRBD1 agrees at 7 bases. V dropped 3 bases and J dropped 5; count of bases not matched to a gene: 0. The CDR3 length is 12 residues. In germline, CDR1 is KGHSH, CDR2 LQKENI. The chain's CDR3 is CASSPDRETQYF. The CDR3 DNA follows: TGTGCCAGCTCACCGGACAGGGAGACCCAGTACTTC.

This clone appeared once. This rearrangement joins TRBV13 to TRBJ2-1; the match to TRBD1 covers 8 bases. The CDR3 spans 15 residues. Germline-derived CDR1 and CDR2 are PRHDT and FYEKMQ (reference sequence). V lost 5 bases and J lost 7; bases outside the gene matches: 10. CDR3 loop: CASSVWTGLLNEQFF. For the CDR3, the DNA is TGTGCCAGCAGCGTCTGGACAGGGCTCCTAAATGAGCAGTTCTTC.